The sequence of this T cell receptor beta chain was determined in a study of blood T cell repertoires in COVID-19. Study at large: Sites across the United States, Italy and Spain contributed samples from acute and convalescent COVID-19. The cDNA or gDNA used as material had been derived from T cells, B-cell-depleted T cells, or PBMCs.

J gave up 9 bases and V 0 bases, and 1 base lay outside the gene matches. Looked up from germline, CDR1 is SGDLS and CDR2 is YYNGEE. The CDR3 consists of 14 residues. As originally analysed: Amplification from reference gene primers served as the basis for estimated nucleated cell counts. Libraries were prepared by immunoSEQ multiplex PCR; TCRdb keeps only in-frame clonotypes and omits some of them. The V and J calls and clone size were taken over from that table, and D and trimming were inferred from the DNA. The table records some 96,000 clones, roughly 90% of them present only once. Sequenced: peripheral blood. The chain couples TRBV9 to TRBJ1-6, with 9 positions matching TRBD1. This TCR came from a man between 50 and 59 years old with active COVID-19. CDR3 nucleotides: TGTGCCAGCAGCGTAGGGGACAGGGTTTCACCCCTCCACTTT. Its protein is CASSVGDRVSPLHF.